What follows describes a single TCR beta chain. The data were obtained in a study of blood T cell repertoires in COVID-19. About the study: The analysed material was cDNA or gDNA that came from T cells, B-cell-depleted T cells, or PBMCs.

Libraries were prepared by immunoSEQ multiplex PCR; TCRdb keeps only in-frame clonotypes and omits some of them. The table records 150,000 to 200,000 clones, approximately 88% of them present only once. V gave up 7 bases and J gave up 4 bases, with 14 bases separating them. The CDR3 extends over 14 amino acids. Germline values: CDR1 LNHDA, CDR2 SQIVND (reference sequence). This study enrolled people aged about 18 to 90 from about 26 US geographic areas. Clinical history reported by participants formed the basis on which cohorts were assigned. The sequenced material came from PBMCs or T cells enriched from blood (not recorded which). The chain couples TRBV19 to TRBJ1-5; D is possibly TRBD1 (6 bases). The receptor comes from a woman in her forties or fifties who had recovered from COVID-19. This CDR3 is CASTTGGANQPQHF. The CDR3 coding sequence is TGTGCCAGTACCACGGGGGGGGCAAATCAGCCCCAGCATTTT.